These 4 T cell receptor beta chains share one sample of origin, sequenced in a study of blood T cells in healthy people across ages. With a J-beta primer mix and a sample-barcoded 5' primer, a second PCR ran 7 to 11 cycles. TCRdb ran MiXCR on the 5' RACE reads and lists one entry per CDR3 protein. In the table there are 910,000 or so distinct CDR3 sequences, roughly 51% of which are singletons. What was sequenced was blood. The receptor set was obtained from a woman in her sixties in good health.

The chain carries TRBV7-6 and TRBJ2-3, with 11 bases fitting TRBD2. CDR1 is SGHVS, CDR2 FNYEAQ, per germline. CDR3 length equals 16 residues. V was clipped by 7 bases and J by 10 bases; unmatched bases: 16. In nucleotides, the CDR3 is TGTGCCAGCAAGGGGATAGCGGGAGGGCCCTCTACCCCGCAGTATTTT. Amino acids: CASKGIAGGPSTPQYF.

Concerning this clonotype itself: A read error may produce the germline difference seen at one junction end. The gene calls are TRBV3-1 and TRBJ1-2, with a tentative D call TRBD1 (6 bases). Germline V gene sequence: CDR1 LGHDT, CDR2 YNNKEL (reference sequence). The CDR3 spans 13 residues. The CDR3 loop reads CVSSQTGRYGYTF. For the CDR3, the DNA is TGTGTCAGCAGCCAGACAGGAAGATATGGCTACACCTTC.

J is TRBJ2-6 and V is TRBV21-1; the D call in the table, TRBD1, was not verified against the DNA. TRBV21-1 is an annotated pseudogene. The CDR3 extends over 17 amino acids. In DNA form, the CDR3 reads TGTGCCAGCACTCGGGCAAGGGGAAGCTCTGGGGCCAACGTCCTGACTTTC. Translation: CASTRARGSSGANVLTF.

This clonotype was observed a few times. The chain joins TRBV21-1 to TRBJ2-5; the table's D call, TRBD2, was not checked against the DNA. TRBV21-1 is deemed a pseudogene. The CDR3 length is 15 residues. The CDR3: CASSPLPGPQETQYF. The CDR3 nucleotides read TGTGCCAGCAGCCCTCTGCCAGGCCCTCAAGAGACCCAGTACTTC.